The 24 T cell receptor beta chains listed next were all sequenced from one sample in a study of OX40 agonist ivuxolimab in advanced cancers. The assay was immunoSEQ multiplex PCR, and TCRdb's table has in-frame clones only and misses some. The sample includes 55,000 to 70,000 clones, about 80% seen only once; the top ten take 1.4%. The sequenced sample was CD4+ or CD8+ T cells sorted from blood, obtained in a trial of the OX40 agonist ivuxolimab. The receptors originated from an adult with an advanced solid tumor such as melanoma, head and neck, liver or kidney cancer.

The CDR3 sequence is CASAYRDSYNEQFF. The CDR3 DNA sequence: TGTGCCAGCGCCTACCGGGACAGTTACAATGAGCAGTTCTTC. The chain carries TRBV6-5 and TRBJ2-1; TRBD1 matches 7 bases. The V segment lost 8 bases and the J segment 4 bases; nucleotides outside the gene matches: 8. CDR3 length equals 14 residues. Per germline, CDR1 MNHEY and CDR2 SVGAGI.

The CDR3 nucleotides are TGTGCCAGCAGCCCGAGCGGGTTGGTAGGGCACGAGCAGTACTTC. Its translation: CASSPSGLVGHEQYF. The rearrangement joins TRBV7-6 to TRBJ2-7; weak D call: TRBD2 (6 bases). The ends were cut back, 5 bases at V and 5 bases at J, with 19 bases in the middle. The CDR3 sequence is 15 residues long. Germline loops: CDR1 SGHVS, CDR2 FNYEAQ.

This clone has only one observation. This chain uses TRBV2 with TRBJ2-2; 8 bases are a match to TRBD2. Germline trimming cut 7 bases from V and 7 bases from J; bases unmatched to any gene: 8. The CDR3 loop spans 14 amino acids. CDR1 is SNHLY, CDR2 FYNNEI, per germline. CDR3 in DNA: TGTGCCAGCACCGCCGGGGGGGTCAACGGGGAGCTGTTTTTT. This sequence encodes CASTAGGVNGELFF. Full variable domain (missing parts from reference TRBV2 and TRBJ2-2): EPEVTQTPSHQVTQMGQEVILRCVPISNHLYFYWYRQILGQKVEFLVSFYNNEISEKSEIFDDQFSVERPDGSNFTLKIRSTKLEDSAMYFCASTAGGVNGELFFGEGSRLTVL.

V gene TRBV14 combines with J gene TRBJ1-2; D might be TRBD1 (6 bases). V lost 0 bases, J lost 6 bases, and 11 bases lay in between. Per germline, CDR1 SGHDN and CDR2 FVKESK. The CDR3 length is 14 residues. This chain's CDR3 is CASSQDIQGHGYTF. The CDR3 nucleotides are TGTGCCAGCAGCCAAGATATACAGGGACATGGCTACACCTTC.

In DNA, the CDR3 is TGTGCCATCAGTACGACAGGAAACTATGGCTACACCTTC. Its protein is CAISTTGNYGYTF. This sequence joins TRBV10-3 and TRBJ1-2; D might be TRBD1 (6 bases). The CDR3 has 13 amino acids. Between the trimmed V and J ends, which lost 5 bases and 2 bases, there was a span of 9 bases. Germline V CDR1 and CDR2: ENHRY, SYGVKD.

This clone has only a few counts. Other DNA variants within this sample encode the same CDR3. This chain connects TRBV28 to TRBJ2-7, with 11 nucleotides matching TRBD2. CDR1 is MDHEN and CDR2 is SYDVKM in the germline V gene. The CDR3 spans 15 residues. After removal of 6 bases from V and 1 base from J, the junction contained 5 bases not matched to a gene. The CDR3 loop reads CASSQTSGGSYEQYF. For the CDR3, the DNA is TGTGCCAGCAGCCAAACTAGCGGGGGATCCTACGAGCAGTACTTC.

V gene TRBV11-2 combines with J gene TRBJ2-2; unclear D gene. CDR3 length: 15 residues. The germline V gene encodes CDR1 SGHAT and CDR2 FQNNGV. The V end lost 3 bases, the J end lost 1 base, and 9 bases lay between the germline ends. DNA for the CDR3: TGTGCCAGCAGCTTGGGCTCCATGAACACCGGGGAGCTGTTTTTT. Its translation is CASSLGSMNTGELFF.

The chain uses TRBV6-1 and TRBJ2-5; 8 nucleotides align to TRBD2. This CDR3 region has 14 residues. Per germline, CDR1 MNHNS and CDR2 SASEGT. V was pared by 7 bases and J by 5 bases, with 9 bases of the junction left unmatched. For the CDR3, the DNA is TGTGCCAGCACCCCGGGGGGGTTGGGGGAGACCCAGTACTTC. Its protein is CASTPGGLGETQYF.

The chain recombines TRBV7-8 with TRBJ2-5; no firm D call. There are 14 residues in the CDR3. Germline-derived CDR1 and CDR2 are SGHVS and FQNEAQ. V was trimmed by 5 bases and J by 2 bases, leaving 12 bases between them. CDR3 amino acids: CASSPHFRQETQYF. The DNA of the CDR3 is TGTGCCAGCAGCCCGCATTTTCGACAAGAGACCCAGTACTTC.

The CDR3: CASIQGVGNTIYF. The DNA of the CDR3 is TGTGCCAGCATACAGGGGGTCGGAAACACCATATATTTT. The chain carries TRBV2 and TRBJ1-3, with 8 bases lining up with TRBD1. CDR1 and CDR2 from the germline V gene are SNHLY and FYNNEI. J gave up 4 bases and V 7 bases, and 3 bases lay outside the gene matches. The CDR3 consists of 13 residues. Combining the CDR3 with reference TRBV2 and TRBJ1-3 gives the whole variable domain EPEVTQTPSHQVTQMGQEVILRCVPISNHLYFYWYRQILGQKVEFLVSFYNNEISEKSEIFDDQFSVERPDGSNFTLKIRSTKLEDSAMYFCASIQGVGNTIYFGEGSWLTVV.

The chain links TRBV5-1 to TRBJ1-1; D is perhaps TRBD1 (5 bases). Germline loops: CDR1 SGHRS, CDR2 YFSETQ. Trimming shortened V by 0 bases and J by 1 base, and 7 bases separated the two germline ends. There are 14 residues in the CDR3. CDR3 in amino acids: CASSLGQPNTEAFF. CDR3 sequence (DNA): TGCGCCAGCAGCTTGGGACAGCCGAACACTGAAGCTTTCTTT.

Here the CDR3 reads CASSGFRNTEAFF. DNA for the CDR3: TGTGCCAGCAGCGGGTTCCGTAACACTGAAGCTTTCTTT. The chain combines TRBV7-9 with TRBJ1-1; D is ambiguous. Germline CDR1 and CDR2: SEHNR and FQNEAQ (reference sequence). The V and J ends lost 5 bases and 2 bases respectively, with 9 bases between them. The CDR3 runs 13 residues. Supplemented by reference TRBV7-9 and TRBJ1-1, the full variable domain reads DTGVSQNPRHKITKRGQNVTFRCDPISEHNRLYWYRQTLGQGPEFLTYFQNEAQLEKSRLLSDRFSAERPKGSFSTLEIQRTEQGDSAMYLCASSGFRNTEAFFGQGTRLTVV.

The chain employs TRBV7-2 and TRBJ2-2, with a possible D match to TRBD2 (5 bases). Trimming removed 3 bases from V and 4 bases from J, with 9 bases in between. The CDR3 runs to 14 residues. Germline CDR1 is SGHTA and CDR2 is FQGNSA. CDR3 in DNA: TGTGCCAGCAGCTTGCGGGCATCCACCGGGGAGCTGTTTTTT. Translating gives CASSLRASTGELFF.

The V call is TRBV7-9, the J call TRBJ1-4; D is undetermined. With 3 bases removed from V and 4 bases from J, the gap between germline ends came to 12 bases. The germline CDR1 and CDR2 sequences are SEHNR and FQNEAQ (reference sequence). The CDR3 spans 15 residues. The CDR3: CASSLGSLFNEKLFF. DNA for the CDR3: TGTGCCAGCAGCTTGGGTAGCTTATTTAATGAAAAACTGTTTTTT.

This clone was counted a few times. The V and J genes are TRBV7-9 and TRBJ2-1; D might be TRBD1 (6 bases). CDR1 is SEHNR, CDR2 FQNEAQ, per germline (reference sequence). This CDR3 comprises 15 residues. V lost 4 bases and J 5 bases, leaving 15 bases between the germline ends. Here the CDR3 reads CASSSTGTPNNEQFF. CDR3 DNA: TGTGCCAGCAGCTCCACAGGGACCCCTAACAATGAGCAGTTCTTC.

This clone was observed a single time. This sequence joins TRBV6-1 and TRBJ2-1; 7 bases are shared with TRBD2. Germline CDR1 reads MNHNS; CDR2 reads SASEGT. This CDR3 contains 15 residues. The J segment lost 6 bases and the V segment lost 5 bases, leaving 10 bases of the junction unmatched. The CDR3 coding sequence is TGTGCCAGCAGTCGCAGCGGGGCGAGCGGCAATGAGCAGTTCTTC. This sequence encodes CASSRSGASGNEQFF.

The chain carries TRBV29-1 and TRBJ2-3, with a weak D call TRBD1 (6 bases). Trimming removed 7 bases at V and 1 base at J, with 21 bases between. This CDR3 comprises 16 residues. CDR1 and CDR2 from the germline V gene are SQVTM and ANQGSEA. CDR3 DNA sequence: TGCAGCGCCGCACAAGGAACAGGGATGGGCACAGATACGCAGTATTTT. Amino acid sequence: CSAAQGTGMGTDTQYF.

J is TRBJ1-4 and V is TRBV28; 7 bases fit TRBD1. The trim removed 6 bases at V and 3 bases at J, leaving 7 bases unmatched. Germline V gives CDR1 MDHEN, CDR2 SYDVKM. This CDR3 is 15 amino acids long. Here the CDR3 reads CASRGGGGANEKLFF. CDR3 DNA sequence: TGTGCCAGCAGGGGGGGAGGGGGCGCTAATGAAAAACTGTTTTTT.

This clone turned up a few times. The chain recombines TRBV29-1 with TRBJ1-2; D remains ambiguous. Germline-derived CDR1 and CDR2 are SQVTM and ANQGSEA. The CDR3 totals 14 residues. Trimming pared 2 bases from V and 3 bases from J, leaving 13 bases between. DNA for the CDR3: TGCAGCGTTGAAACGGCGCCGGGGTACTATGGCTACACCTTC. This gives the protein CSVETAPGYYGYTF.

V usage is TRBV6-4 and J usage is TRBJ1-6, with D possibly TRBD1 on 6 matching bases. Germline CDR1 and CDR2: MRHNA and SNTAGT. V lost 9 bases, J lost 3 bases, and 12 bases lay in between. The CDR3 runs 14 residues. CDR3 coding DNA: TGTGCCAGATTTCACAGGGTCTATAATTCACCCCTCCACTTT. Translating gives CARFHRVYNSPLHF.

The chain links TRBV6-1 to TRBJ1-2; possible D gene TRBD1, 5 bases. Looked up from germline, CDR1 is MNHNS and CDR2 is SASEGT. This CDR3 comprises 14 residues. Trimming left V 7 bases short and J 4 bases short, with 16 bases between. The CDR3 region is CASKAGRQSYGYTF. For the CDR3, the DNA is TGTGCCAGCAAGGCTGGGAGACAGAGCTATGGCTACACCTTC.

V and J are TRBV7-2 and TRBJ1-1; 8 bases agree with TRBD1. The germline CDR1 and CDR2 sequences are SGHTA and FQGNSA. This CDR3 is built from 14 residues. V trimming: 2 bases; J trimming: 6 bases; junction bases outside the gene matches: 5. DNA of the CDR3: TGTGCCAGCAGCTTAATTACAGGGGGATCTGAAGCTTTCTTT. Protein: CASSLITGGSEAFF.

In this sample, this clone turned up many times. The genes are TRBV6-6 and TRBJ1-6; D remains unclear. This CDR3 is built from 14 residues. Germline values: CDR1 MNHNY, CDR2 SVGAGI (reference sequence). The V end was cut by 7 bases, the J end by 7 bases, with 14 bases between. The CDR3 bases are TGTGCCAGCAATCCGCGGGTTGAGAATTCACCCCTCCACTTT. This codes for CASNPRVENSPLHF.

V usage is TRBV19 and J usage is TRBJ2-3, with 8 bases aligning to TRBD2. This CDR3 spans 16 amino acids. CDR1 and CDR2 from the germline V gene are LNHDA and SQIVND (reference sequence). Trimming took 4 bases from V and 6 from J; bases not matched to a gene: 12. The CDR3 sequence is CASSRTRGGQVDTQYF. Written as DNA, the CDR3 is TGTGCCAGTAGTAGGACTCGCGGGGGGCAGGTGGATACGCAGTATTTT. Variable domain in full (rest from reference TRBV19 and TRBJ2-3): DGGITQSPKYLFRKEGQNVTLSCEQNLNHDAMYWYRQDPGQGLRLIYYSQIVNDFQKGDIAEGYSVSREKKESFPLTVTSAQKNPTAFYLCASSRTRGGQVDTQYFGPGTRLTVL.